These T cell receptor beta chains were read from a single sample in a study of cytotoxic CD8 clonotypes in ibrutinib-treated CLL. Sequenced by immunoSEQ multiplex PCR; TCRdb stores in-frame clones only, minus some. The repertoire holds 300,000 or so clones, approximately 67% seen once, with 5% to 6.5% in the top ten. Sequenced material: PBMCs, taken after 36 months of ibrutinib treatment. The receptors were gathered from a human donor with chronic lymphocytic leukemia. Each CDR3 is given with its conserved first and last residue. A D gene is named only where the DNA matches it firmly. Where a row states a size, it is once, few, many or the class of an expanded clone; other rows omit it.

CDR3nt	CDR3aa	v_gene	j_gene	d_gene	abundance
TGTGCCAGCAGCTTGATAGGGAGTGGGGAGCTGTTTTTT	CASSLIGSGELFF	TRBV7-8	TRBJ2-2	.	few
TGTGCCAGCCTGGGCACTGAAGCTTTCTTT	CASLGTEAFF	TRBV6-1	TRBJ1-1	.	few
TGTGCCAGCAGCTTAGCGGGGGGAGGAGGCATTCAGTACTTC	CASSLAGGGGIQYF	TRBV7-2	TRBJ2-4	.	few
TGCGCCAGCAGCTTGGGGGGATCTGGCCTGCAGGAAGAGACCCAGTACTTC	CASSLGGSGLQEETQYF	TRBV5-1	TRBJ2-5	.	.
TGTGCCAGCAGCTTACTTAGCGGGGGCAATGAGCAGTTCTTC	CASSLLSGGNEQFF	TRBV7-9	TRBJ2-1	TRBD2	few
TGTGCCAGCAGCCACCCGGGACAGGACTACGAGCAGTACTTC	CASSHPGQDYEQYF	TRBV4-2	TRBJ2-7	TRBD1	.
TGCAGTGCTATCAGGGGTGGCGAGCAGTACTTC	CSAIRGGEQYF	TRBV20-1	TRBJ2-7	.	.
TGCGCCAGCAGCCAAGAAGGACGAACTGGAAACACCATATATTTT	CASSQEGRTGNTIYF	TRBV4-1	TRBJ1-3	.	once
TGTGCCAGTAGTAATAGCGGGAGCTCCTACAATGAGCAGTTCTTC	CASSNSGSSYNEQFF	TRBV19	TRBJ2-1	TRBD2	.
TGTGCCAGCAGCGTGGGGTCCGGGGTGACCCAGTACTTC	CASSVGSGVTQYF	TRBV9	TRBJ2-5	.	.
TGCGCCAGCAGCCACGTCCGGGCGGGTACCAGCAATCAGCCCCAGCATTTT	CASSHVRAGTSNQPQHF	TRBV4-1	TRBJ1-5	.	few
TGTGCCAGCAGCCTCGCGAACAGGGTCGTCAATGAGCAGTTCTTC	CASSLANRVVNEQFF	TRBV14	TRBJ2-1	.	.
TGTGCCAGCAGCTTGGGGGGACTAGCTTACTACGAGCAGTACTTC	CASSLGGLAYYEQYF	TRBV5-6	TRBJ2-7	TRBD2	.
TGTGCCAGCAGCTCGGGGACTAGCCTGGCAAACGAGCAGTACTTC	CASSSGTSLANEQYF	TRBV7-6	TRBJ2-7	TRBD2	.
TGTGCCACCAGCAGAGATCGGGGGCCTTCACCCCTCCACTTT	CATSRDRGPSPLHF	TRBV15	TRBJ1-6	.	.
TGCAGTTTCCTCCATGAAGGGACTGAAGCTTTCTTT	CSFLHEGTEAFF	TRBV29-1	TRBJ1-1	.	.
TGTGCCAGCAGTTTAAACCCGCCAGGGTCCACCTACGAGCAGTACTTC	CASSLNPPGSTYEQYF	TRBV27	TRBJ2-7	.	.
TGTGCCAGCAGCCAAGTAAGTGACACTGAAGCTTTCTTT	CASSQVSDTEAFF	TRBV14	TRBJ1-1	.	few
TGTGCCACCAGCAGAGGTGGCGGGACAGGGGGGGACGAGCAGTACTTC	CATSRGGGTGGDEQYF	TRBV15	TRBJ2-7	TRBD1	once
TGTGCCAGCAATACACCCTGGGCGGGAGGGGGCACCGGGGAGCTGTTTTTT	CASNTPWAGGGTGELFF	TRBV28	TRBJ2-2	TRBD2	.
TGCGCCAGCAGCTTGGGACCTCAGGGAGGTGGCTACACCTTC	CASSLGPQGGGYTF	TRBV5-1	TRBJ1-2	.	.
TGTGCCAGCAGGACAGGGTTTGAGGGCTACACCTTC	CASRTGFEGYTF	TRBV2	TRBJ1-2	TRBD1	.
TGTGCCAGCAGCTCTTATCGGTGGGAGCAGTACTTC	CASSSYRWEQYF	TRBV7-8	TRBJ2-7	.	few
TGCGCCAGCAGCCGGCAGGGACCGAACACCGGGGAGCTGTTTTTT	CASSRQGPNTGELFF	TRBV5-1	TRBJ2-2	.	.
TGTGCCAGCAGCTACCGCCGGGGAAACGATGAGCAGTTCTTC	CASSYRRGNDEQFF	TRBV6-5	TRBJ2-1	.	.
TGTGCCAGCAGTCGCCAACGGGACGGCTATGGCTACACCTTC	CASSRQRDGYGYTF	TRBV27	TRBJ1-2	.	once
TGTGCCAGTAGTCTTCTAGCGGGAGGTTGGGATGAGCAGTTCTTC	CASSLLAGGWDEQFF	TRBV19	TRBJ2-1	TRBD2	.
TGTGCCAGCAGCTCTGGGACAGCCAGAATCTATGGCTACACCTTC	CASSSGTARIYGYTF	TRBV5-4	TRBJ1-2	TRBD1	.
TGTGCCAGTAGTATGGTTTGGGGCGGCCGCTCCTACAATGAGCAGTTCTTC	CASSMVWGGRSYNEQFF	TRBV19	TRBJ2-1	.	.
TGTGCCAGCAGCCTGCTAGCGGGGGGGTACAATGAGCAGTTCTTC	CASSLLAGGYNEQFF	TRBV13	TRBJ2-1	TRBD2	.
TGTGCCACCAGCAGAGATCTGGATGGAGACAGTCGGGGCTACACCTTC	CATSRDLDGDSRGYTF	TRBV15	TRBJ1-2	.	.
TGTGCCAGCCTCCCGGCAGGGTCTAACTATGGCTACACCTTC	CASLPAGSNYGYTF	TRBV28	TRBJ1-2	.	.
TGTGCCAGCAGCTTAGAACTTTCGGGGGGCACAGATACGCAGTATTTT	CASSLELSGGTDTQYF	TRBV11-3	TRBJ2-3	.	.
TGTGCCAGCAGCTCGGGGACAGGGCTCTACGAGCAGTACTTC	CASSSGTGLYEQYF	TRBV5-6	TRBJ2-7	TRBD1	.
TGCGCCAGCAGCCAAGCCGGGCCCTCTGGAAACACCATATATTTT	CASSQAGPSGNTIYF	TRBV4-1	TRBJ1-3	.	few
TGTGCCAGCAGCCGACTAGCAGCTAGCTCCTACAATGAGCAGTTCTTC	CASSRLAASSYNEQFF	TRBV5-4	TRBJ2-1	TRBD2	.
TGTGCCAGCAGTCTGGCCGGGGACAACTCCTACAATGAGCAGTTCTTC	CASSLAGDNSYNEQFF	TRBV27	TRBJ2-1	.	.
TGCAGCGTTGGAGTCTCTGGAAACACCATATATTTT	CSVGVSGNTIYF	TRBV29-1	TRBJ1-3	.	.
TGTGCCAGCAGCCAAGACAGGGGGATTATAAAAGGCTACACCTTC	CASSQDRGIIKGYTF	TRBV7-2	TRBJ1-2	TRBD1	few
TGTGCCAGCAGCTTATCTTGGGGTCAGTGGAGCGGCCGGCGAAACACCATATATTTT	CASSLSWGQWSGRRNTIYF	TRBV5-6	TRBJ1-3	.	.
TGTGCCAGCAGCGTACAGGGGTTTGGGGGTCAGCCCCAGCATTTT	CASSVQGFGGQPQHF	TRBV7-8	TRBJ1-5	TRBD1	.